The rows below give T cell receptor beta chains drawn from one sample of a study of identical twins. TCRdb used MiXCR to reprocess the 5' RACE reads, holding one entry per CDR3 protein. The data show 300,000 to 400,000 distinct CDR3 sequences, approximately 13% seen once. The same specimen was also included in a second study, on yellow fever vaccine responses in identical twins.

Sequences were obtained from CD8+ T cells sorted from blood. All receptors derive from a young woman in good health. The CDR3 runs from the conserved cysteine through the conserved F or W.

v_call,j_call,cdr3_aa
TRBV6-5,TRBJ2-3,CASSYLGSGTDTQYF
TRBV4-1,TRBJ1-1,CASSLNQGAYTEAFF
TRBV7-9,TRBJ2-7,CASRTGGNYEQYF
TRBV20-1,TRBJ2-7,CSARGSGDSYEQYF
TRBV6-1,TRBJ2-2,CASSLPGGRDLNTGELFF
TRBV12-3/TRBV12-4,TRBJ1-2,CASSSGTGGFNGYTF
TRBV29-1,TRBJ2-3,CSVEGGADLQYF
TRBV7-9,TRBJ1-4,CASSLGTGEKLFF
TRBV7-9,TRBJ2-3,CASSPGFRDTNTDTQYF
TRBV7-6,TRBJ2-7,CASSPGEGPSSYEQYF
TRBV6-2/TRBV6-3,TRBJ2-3,CASQLDGGRPTDTQYF
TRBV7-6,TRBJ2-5,CASSFNRDPQETQYF
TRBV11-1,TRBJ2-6,CASSGGTGPFAGANVLTF